What follows are 25 T cell receptor beta chains derived from one specimen sequenced in a study of long-term antiretroviral therapy in people with HIV. They ran version v3.0 of the immunoSEQ assay at survey level. The table came from immunoSEQ multiplex PCR; TCRdb's copy has only in-frame clones and leaves some out. The table shows about 19,000 clones, with roughly 78% occurring only once. The material sequenced was unsorted PBMCs, taken at the start of antiretroviral therapy, before treatment. Receptors were obtained from a man between 18 and 29 years old with HIV.

The chain is built from TRBV7-9 and TRBJ2-3, with D possibly TRBD1 on 5 matching bases. CDR3 length: 15 residues. Trimming shortened V by 1 base and J by 1 base, and 9 bases separated the two germline ends. Germline CDR1 is SEHNR and CDR2 is FQNEAQ (reference sequence). The CDR3 is CASSLGARGTDTQYF. For the CDR3, the DNA is TGTGCCAGCAGCTTAGGGGCCAGGGGCACAGATACGCAGTATTTT.

This clone was counted between two and nine times. The CDR3 sequence: CASKLQGFAGELFF. DNA of the CDR3: TGTGCCAGCAAGCTCCAGGGTTTCGCCGGGGAGCTGTTTTTT. V is TRBV7-6 and J is TRBJ2-2, with a tentative D call TRBD1 (5 bases). V was pared by 7 bases and J by 6 bases, with 15 bases between. This CDR3 comprises 14 residues. Germline CDR1 reads SGHVS; CDR2 reads FNYEAQ.

The rearrangement uses TRBV23-1 and TRBJ2-1; D is perhaps TRBD1 or TRBD2 (6 bases each). TRBV23-1 is an open reading frame, and its role is uncertain. The CDR3 runs 13 residues. V was pared by 3 bases and J by 7 bases, with 10 bases between. CDR3 nucleotide sequence: TGCGCCAGCAGTCATCAAGGGGGGAATGAGCAGTTCTTC. As protein: CASSHQGGNEQFF.

This clone was counted once. This rearrangement joins TRBV29-1 to TRBJ2-1; D is possibly TRBD1 or TRBD2 (5 bases each). Deletions cut 4 bases from V and 3 bases from J, with 13 bases between. Germline CDR1 reads SQVTM; CDR2 reads ANQGSEA. The CDR3 length is 14 residues. The CDR3 coding sequence is TGCAGCGTTGGAGGGACGGAAGACTACAATGAGCAGTTCTTC. Encoded protein: CSVGGTEDYNEQFF.

This clone was recorded a few times. The rearrangement links TRBV19 to TRBJ2-7, with D hard to call. CDR1 and CDR2 (germline): LNHDA, SQIVND (reference sequence). CDR3 length: 13 residues. The V and J ends lost 1 base and 6 bases respectively, with 10 bases between them. The CDR3 sequence: CASSIVVGREQYF. In DNA, the CDR3 is TGTGCCAGTAGTATAGTGGTCGGACGCGAGCAGTACTTC.

This clone was recorded a few times. The J gene is TRBJ2-1, the V gene TRBV7-2; 9 bases agree with TRBD1. CDR1 and CDR2 from the germline V gene are SGHTA and FQGNSA. V shed 5 bases and J 7 bases; nucleotides not matched to a gene: 9. This CDR3 region has 15 residues. CDR3 sequence: CASSTRAGQGNEQFF. CDR3 bases: TGTGCCAGCAGCACGCGCGCCGGACAGGGGAATGAGCAGTTCTTC.

Within the sample, this clone is medium-sized. The chain has TRBV29-1 and TRBJ2-7, with D perhaps matching TRBD2 (6 bases). The V gene lost 4 bases and the J gene lost 3 bases, with 13 bases spanning the gap. Germline values: CDR1 SQVTM, CDR2 ANQGSEA. The CDR3 totals 13 residues. The CDR3 nucleotides are TGCAGCGTTGTGGCTAGCGAGATCTACGAGCAGTACTTC. Protein product: CSVVASEIYEQYF.

The V gene is TRBV19, the J gene TRBJ2-3, with 16 bases fitting TRBD2. V gave up 2 bases and J gave up 6 bases; unmatched junction bases: 2. Germline CDR1 and CDR2: LNHDA and SQIVND (reference sequence). The CDR3 length is 16 residues. The CDR3, as DNA: TGTGCCAGTAGTATAATGGGACTAGCGGGAGGGGATACGCAGTATTTT. Protein product: CASSIMGLAGGDTQYF.

V and J are TRBV18 and TRBJ1-1; unclear D gene. The ends were cut back, 4 bases at V and 5 bases at J, with 17 bases in the middle. Germline assignment: CDR1 KGHSH and CDR2 LQKENI. This CDR3 is built from 15 residues. CDR3 protein: CASSQEPGWGTEAFF. CDR3 sequence (DNA): TGTGCCAGCTCACAAGAGCCCGGTTGGGGTACTGAAGCTTTCTTT.

The chain joins TRBV25-1 to TRBJ2-7; 7 nucleotides line up with TRBD1. This CDR3 has 15 amino acids. The V segment lost 3 bases and the J segment 3 bases; nucleotides outside the gene matches: 8. Germline V gene lookup returns CDR1 MGHDK and CDR2 SYGVNS. CDR3 coding DNA: TGTGCCAGCAGTGATATCTCGGGACAGTTCTACGAGCAGTACTTC. Protein: CASSDISGQFYEQYF.

The V call is TRBV27, the J call TRBJ2-7, with 7 bases fitting TRBD1. In germline, CDR1 is MNHEY, CDR2 SMNVEV (reference sequence). Unmatched junction bases numbered 7, after V lost 6 bases and J lost 2 bases. The CDR3 spans 14 residues. The CDR3 here is CASSSTGQTYEQYF. DNA for the CDR3: TGTGCCAGCAGCTCTACGGGACAGACCTACGAGCAGTACTTC.

V gene TRBV29-1 combines with J gene TRBJ2-1, with 12 positions matching TRBD2. The V gene end was trimmed by 6 bases and the J gene end by 6 bases; junction bases not matched to a gene: 18. Germline V gives CDR1 SQVTM, CDR2 ANQGSEA. The CDR3 consists of 18 residues. CDR3 in amino acids: CSVQGSGEASGRGNEQFF. CDR3 nucleotide sequence: TGCAGCGTCCAGGGGTCAGGGGAGGCTAGCGGGAGGGGCAATGAGCAGTTCTTC.

The rearrangement links TRBV7-2 to TRBJ2-7; D not resolved. The CDR3 loop spans 14 amino acids. V lost 1 base to trimming and J lost 2 bases, with 9 bases between them. The V gene's germline CDR1 is SGHTA and CDR2 FQGNSA. The CDR3 DNA follows: TGTGCCAGCAGCTTAGTTCCAGAAACCTACGAGCAGTACTTC. This sequence encodes CASSLVPETYEQYF.

The DNA of the CDR3 is TGTGCCAGCAGCGCAGGGGGGGGAGACGAGCAGTACTTC. This codes for CASSAGGGDEQYF. This chain joins TRBV9 and TRBJ2-7; D may be TRBD1 or TRBD2 (7 bases each). The CDR3 spans 13 residues. Germline V gives CDR1 SGDLS, CDR2 YYNGEE. With 3 bases removed from V and 5 bases from J, the gap between germline ends came to 12 bases.

This sequence joins TRBV19 and TRBJ2-2; D assignment may be TRBD1 or TRBD2 (7 bases each). Germline V gene lookup returns CDR1 LNHDA and CDR2 SQIVND (reference sequence). CDR3 length equals 14 residues. Trimming removed 5 bases at V and 9 bases at J, with 16 bases between. This CDR3 reads CASSPQGGLRELFF. CDR3 in DNA: TGTGCCAGTAGTCCTCAGGGGGGGCTCCGGGAGCTGTTTTTT. Drawing the rest from reference TRBV19 and TRBJ2-2, the complete variable domain is DGGITQSPKYLFRKEGQNVTLSCEQNLNHDAMYWYRQDPGQGLRLIYYSQIVNDFQKGDIAEGYSVSREKKESFPLTVTSAQKNPTAFYLCASSPQGGLRELFFGEGSRLTVL.

V and J are TRBV4-3 and TRBJ2-3, with D possibly matching TRBD2 (5 bases). CDR1 LGHNA and CDR2 YSLEER come from the germline V gene. CDR3 length equals 15 residues. Trimming stripped 0 bases from V and 7 bases from J, with 14 bases between. The CDR3 DNA reads TGCGCCAGCAGCCAAGAGGGCCCTGGGGAGAATACGCAGTATTTT. This translates into CASSQEGPGENTQYF.

The chain is built from TRBV7-3 and TRBJ2-1; 10 nucleotides align to TRBD2. The V gene's germline CDR1 is SGHTA and CDR2 FQGTGA. The CDR3 length is 15 residues. Unmatched junction bases numbered 5, after V lost 3 bases and J lost 6 bases. The CDR3 sequence is CASSLASGSGNEQFF. As DNA, the CDR3 is TGTGCCAGCAGCTTGGCTAGCGGGAGTGGCAATGAGCAGTTCTTC.

The J gene is TRBJ2-7, the V gene TRBV7-8; D is unclear. CDR3 length: 14 amino acids. Between the trimmed V and J ends, which lost 1 base and 3 bases, there was a span of 10 bases. Per germline, CDR1 SGHVS and CDR2 FQNEAQ. The CDR3 sequence is CASSLGSIFYEQYF. As DNA, the CDR3 is TGTGCCAGCAGCTTAGGGTCGATTTTCTACGAGCAGTACTTC. The complete variable domain, with remaining parts taken from reference TRBV7-8 and TRBJ2-7, reads GAGVSQSPRYKVAKRGQDVALRCDPISGHVSLFWYQQALGQGPEFLTYFQNEAQLDKSGLPSDRFFAERPEGSVSTLKIQRTQQEDSAVYLCASSLGSIFYEQYFGPGTRLTVT.

V is TRBV19 and J is TRBJ1-4, with TRBD1 as a possible D gene (6 bases). The CDR3 runs to 14 residues. Trimming shortened V by 7 bases and J by 1 base, and 10 bases separated the two germline ends. Germline V lookup: CDR1 LNHDA, CDR2 SQIVND (reference sequence). CDR3 in amino acids: CASMGGRTNEKLFF. Here the CDR3 DNA reads TGTGCCAGTATGGGGGGGCGAACTAATGAAAAACTGTTTTTT. Together with reference TRBV19 and TRBJ1-4, the CDR3 gives the full variable domain: DGGITQSPKYLFRKEGQNVTLSCEQNLNHDAMYWYRQDPGQGLRLIYYSQIVNDFQKGDIAEGYSVSREKKESFPLTVTSAQKNPTAFYLCASMGGRTNEKLFFGSGTQLSVL.

This sequence joins TRBV15 and TRBJ1-3; D call uncertain. The CDR3 runs 15 residues. With 3 bases removed from V and 0 bases from J, the gap between germline ends came to 9 bases. Looked up from germline, CDR1 is LNHNV and CDR2 is YYDKDF (reference sequence). For the CDR3, the DNA is TGTGCCACCAGCAGCGGCAAGCGCTCTGGAAACACCATATATTTT. This codes for CATSSGKRSGNTIYF.

This clone was seen only a few times. CDR3: CASSRLRLVSGELFF. The CDR3 DNA reads TGTGCCAGCAGTCGGCTGAGGCTAGTCTCCGGGGAGCTGTTTTTT. This chain uses TRBV6-5 with TRBJ2-2; D is unclear. Trimming took off 5 bases at V and 6 bases at J, with 16 bases between the two ends. The CDR3 covers 15 residues. CDR1 is MNHEY, CDR2 SVGAGI, per germline.

This clone rates as medium-sized. The rearrangement links TRBV27 to TRBJ2-5; weak D call: TRBD1 (5 bases). Trimming took 2 bases from V and 6 from J, leaving 10 bases between them. This CDR3 spans 13 amino acids. Looked up from germline, CDR1 is MNHEY and CDR2 is SMNVEV (reference sequence). CDR3 nucleotides: TGTGCCAGCAGTTTAAGCCAGGGAAAGACCCAGTACTTC. It codes for CASSLSQGKTQYF.

The V and J genes are TRBV28 and TRBJ2-2; TRBD2 aligns across 9 bases. Trimming cost V 5 bases and J 5 bases; bases outside gene matches: 9. The germline V gene has CDR1 MDHEN and CDR2 SYDVKM. The CDR3 spans 16 residues. The CDR3 loop is CASSLISGSGTGELFF. The CDR3 nucleotides are TGTGCCAGCAGTCTAATTAGCGGGAGTGGTACCGGGGAGCTGTTTTTT.

In this sample, this clone turned up a few times. The gene calls are TRBV29-1 and TRBJ2-7; 7 bases are shared with TRBD1. In germline, CDR1 is SQVTM, CDR2 ANQGSEA. The CDR3 extends over 12 amino acids. V dropped 6 bases and J dropped 1; count of bases not matched to a gene: 3. The CDR3: CSVLTGSYEQYF. CDR3 in DNA: TGCAGCGTATTGACAGGGTCCTACGAGCAGTACTTC.

The V and J genes are TRBV28 and TRBJ1-5, with TRBD1 as a possible D gene (5 bases). Deletions cut 2 bases from V and 0 bases from J, with 11 bases between. The CDR3 runs 16 residues. CDR1 is MDHEN and CDR2 is SYDVKM in the germline V gene. In nucleotides, the CDR3 is TGTGCCAGCAGTTTACGGGGAAGGGGTAGCAATCAGCCCCAGCATTTT. This gives the protein CASSLRGRGSNQPQHF.